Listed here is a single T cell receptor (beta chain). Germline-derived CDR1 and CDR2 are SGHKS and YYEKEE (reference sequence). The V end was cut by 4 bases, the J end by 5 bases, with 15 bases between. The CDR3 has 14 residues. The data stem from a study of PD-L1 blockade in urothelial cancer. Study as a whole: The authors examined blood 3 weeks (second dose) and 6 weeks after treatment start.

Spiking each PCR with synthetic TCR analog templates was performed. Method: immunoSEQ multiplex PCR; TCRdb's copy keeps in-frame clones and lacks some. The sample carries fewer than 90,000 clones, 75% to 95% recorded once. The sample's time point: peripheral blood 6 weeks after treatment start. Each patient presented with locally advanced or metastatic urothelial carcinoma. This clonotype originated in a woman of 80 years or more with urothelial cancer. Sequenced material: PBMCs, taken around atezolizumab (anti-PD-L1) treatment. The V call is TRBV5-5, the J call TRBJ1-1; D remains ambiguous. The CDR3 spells CASSPQVVMTEAFF. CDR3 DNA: TGTGCCAGCAGCCCCCAGGTAGTCATGACTGAAGCTTTCTTT.